This T cell receptor beta chain stems from a study of shared clonotypes between healthy human individuals. This clone has a single count. Its matching antigen is unknown. Only one base separates this from a far larger clonotype, so it likely reflects a read error. At the DNA level, this CDR3 is encoded by other sequences in the same sample as well. The CDR3 consists of 16 residues. The germline V gene has CDR1 LGHNA and CDR2 YSLEER. V was pared by 1 base and J by 7 bases, with 9 bases of the junction left unmatched. Sequencing used immunoSEQ multiplex PCR; TCRdb keeps in-frame clones, though not all of them. The sample lists some 490,000 clones; more than 65% were seen once. Findings and limits, study-wide: Among donors, sharing of clonotypes was expected to be affected by sequencing depth. Only blood samples were collected, and tissue repertoires likely differ.

The donors, healthy adults who were HIV-negative, had experienced no recent acute infections or vaccinations. Samples left unsorted employed approximately 90 million PBMCs for genomic DNA. The receptor's source is a woman in her forties in good health. Some clones in this sample may be carry-over from other donors' samples. Input material: PBMCs. This rearrangement joins TRBV4-3 to TRBJ1-3; 8 nucleotides match TRBD1. In DNA form, the CDR3 reads TGCGCCAGCAGCCAAGCACCGACAGGGGTCGATAACACCATATATTTT. Protein: CASSQAPTGVDNTIYF.